The rows below give T cell receptor beta chains drawn from one sample of a study of T cells in Graves' hyperthyroidism and ophthalmopathy. TCRdb redid the calling of the multiplex PCR reads with MiXCR, one entry per CDR3 protein. The sample records 250,000 to 350,000 distinct CDR3 sequences, about a sixth being singletons. The sample was blood. Source of these receptors: a woman aged 60-75 years with Graves' ophthalmopathy. Both conserved end residues are part of each CDR3. The D gene is left open where the match is weak. The listing skips clone size in some rows; elsewhere it reads once, few, many or a size class.

clone size	V gene	D gene	J gene	CDR3 protein	CDR3 DNA
.	TRBV18	.	TRBJ2-5	CASSPQWEAQETQYF	TGTGCCAGCTCCCCTCAATGGGAGGCCCAAGAGACCCAGTACTTC
.	TRBV19	.	TRBJ2-3	CASSIFAGSTDTQYF	TGTGCCAGTAGTATCTTCGCGGGAAGCACAGATACGCAGTATTTT
few	TRBV6-6	.	TRBJ2-7	CASSYSGWDGYYEQYF	TGTGCCAGCAGTTACTCAGGATGGGACGGATACTACGAGCAGTACTTC
many	TRBV20-1	.	TRBJ1-6	CSARNPQVGDSPLHF	TGCAGTGCTAGAAACCCACAGGTCGGAGATTCACCCCTCCACTTT
.	TRBV24-1	.	TRBJ2-2	CATSDFMQGGTGELFF	TGTGCCACCAGTGATTTCATGCAGGGGGGCACCGGGGAGCTGTTTTTT
many	TRBV5-1	.	TRBJ2-3	CASSFWGRDTQYF	TGCGCCAGCAGTTTTTGGGGACGTGATACGCAGTATTTT
.	TRBV20-1	.	TRBJ2-3	CSASFSGQYF	TGCAGTGCTAGTTTCTCGGGACAGTATTTT
.	TRBV2	.	TRBJ1-4	CASSEQGLSEKLFF	TGTGCCAGCAGTGAACAGGGTTTGAGTGAAAAACTGTTTTTT
many	TRBV20-1	TRBD2	TRBJ2-3	CSASMKAGATDTQYF	TGCAGTGCTAGCATGAAAGCGGGGGCGACGGATACGCAGTATTTT
.	TRBV6-2/TRBV6-3	.	TRBJ2-2	CASSYSPATGELFF	TGTGCCAGCAGTTACTCTCCAGCAACCGGGGAGCTGTTTTTT
many	TRBV11-2	.	TRBJ2-7	CASSLDPSYEQYF	TGTGCCAGCAGCTTAGATCCGAGCTACGAGCAGTACTTC
many	TRBV7-2	.	TRBJ2-1	CASSLSYFGEQFF	TGTGCCAGCAGCTTAAGCTACTTCGGTGAGCAGTTCTTC
many	TRBV12-5	TRBD2	TRBJ2-3	CASGPGPGLASADTQYF	TGTGCTAGTGGGCCAGGCCCGGGACTAGCGTCGGCAGATACGCAGTATTTT
.	TRBV4-1	.	TRBJ2-7	CASSSRSDLSVEQYF	TGCGCCAGCAGCTCCCGTTCGGACCTGTCAGTAGAGCAGTACTTC
.	TRBV27	.	TRBJ2-3	CASRTEGAGPKYF	TGTGCCAGCAGGACCGAGGGAGCGGGCCCAAAGTATTTT
many	TRBV29-1	.	TRBJ2-7	CSVARGAYDEQYF	TGCAGCGTTGCTCGGGGGGCCTACGACGAGCAGTACTTC
.	TRBV20-1	.	TRBJ1-4	CSARGEQGHNEKLFF	TGCAGTGCTAGAGGGGAGCAGGGCCATAATGAAAAACTGTTTTTT
.	TRBV20-1	.	TRBJ2-7	CSARSPPGYEQYF	TGCAGTGCTAGATCGCCCCCAGGCTACGAGCAGTACTTC